These 21 T cell receptor beta chains originate from one sample sequenced in a study of cytomegalovirus exposure and HLA in healthy donors (TCRdb year 2017). Library preparation was by the immunoSEQ multiplex PCR assay. A mixture of 60 forward primers for TCR Vbeta segments and 13 reverse primers for TCR Jbeta segments was used in the multiplex PCR. The table was pulled from immuneACCESS by TCRdb, which kept in-frame rearrangements only. Such tables lose some clones; where checked, under half of the loss comes from unresolved V genes, and the rest has no known cause. The sample table holds 150,000 to 200,000 clones, of which more than 65% were seen once. Roughly 10% of the sample goes to the ten largest clones. The sequencing input was PBMCs. All receptors come from a young man in good health and CMV-seropositive.

This clone was detected only once. The chain employs TRBV9 and TRBJ1-2, with D uncertain. Trimming left V 4 bases short and J 8 bases short, with 15 bases between. Germline V gene data show CDR1 as SGDLS and CDR2 as YYNGEE. The length of the CDR3 is 13 residues. This chain's CDR3 is CASSTTEGNGYTF. The CDR3 nucleotides read TGTGCCAGCAGCACGACGGAGGGTAACGGCTACACCTTC.

V and J are TRBV2 and TRBJ2-2; the match to TRBD1 covers 7 bases. V gave up 8 bases and J gave up 1 base; unmatched junction bases: 10. Germline values: CDR1 SNHLY, CDR2 FYNNEI. The CDR3 runs 16 residues. CDR3 loop: CASFGGDRVNTGELFF. The DNA for the CDR3 is TGTGCCAGCTTTGGGGGAGACAGGGTGAACACCGGGGAGCTGTTTTTT.

The chain uses TRBV18 and TRBJ2-2, with TRBD2 as a possible D gene (6 bases). Germline V gives CDR1 KGHSH, CDR2 LQKENI. The CDR3 is 14 residues long. V dropped 3 bases and J dropped 8 bases, with 13 bases sitting between them. The CDR3 here is CASSPLDYRGELFF. CDR3 bases: TGTGCCAGCTCACCTCTGGACTACAGGGGGGAGCTGTTTTTT.

Comments on this clone: This CDR3 is also generated by other DNA sequences in the sample. This rearrangement joins TRBV18 to TRBJ2-7; no reliable D call. CDR1 and CDR2 from the germline V gene are KGHSH and LQKENI. Between the trimmed V and J ends, which lost 0 bases and 0 bases, there was a span of 12 bases. CDR3 size: 16 residues. The CDR3 coding sequence is TGTGCCAGCTCACCACCGAGGAAACTCGGCTCCTACGAGCAGTACTTC. Translating it yields CASSPPRKLGSYEQYF.

The chain combines TRBV7-6 with TRBJ1-2, with a tentative D call TRBD1 (5 bases). Per germline, CDR1 SGHVS and CDR2 FNYEAQ. This CDR3 is built from 14 residues. The V gene lost 6 bases and the J gene lost 8 bases, with 19 bases spanning the gap. CDR3 coding DNA: TGTGCCAGCAGTTCCCGAGTGGGAGGGGACGGCTACACCTTC. Its translation: CASSSRVGGDGYTF.

CDR3 sequence (DNA): TGTGCCAGCAGCAAACTCTTCTACCGTTGGGACAGGGGCTACAATGAGCAGTTCTTC. Protein product: CASSKLFYRWDRGYNEQFF. V usage is TRBV21-1 and J usage is TRBJ2-1; the table's D call, TRBD1, has no DNA check behind it. TRBV21-1 counts as a pseudogene. This CDR3 is built from 19 residues.

V gene TRBV7-2 combines with J gene TRBJ2-1; TRBD2 matches at 8 bases. The CDR3 loop spans 15 amino acids. The germline gives CDR1 SGHTA, CDR2 FQGNSA. V lost 6 bases to trimming and J lost 5 bases; unmatched junction nucleotides: 9. The CDR3 DNA reads as TGTGCCAGCAGTGAGACTAGCGCGGTAAACAATGAGCAGTTCTTC. Its translation: CASSETSAVNNEQFF.

This rearrangement joins TRBV5-1 to TRBJ2-3, with 9 bases fitting TRBD1. The J segment lost 5 bases and the V segment lost 8 bases, leaving 9 bases of the junction unmatched. CDR1 SGHRS and CDR2 YFSETQ come from the germline V gene. The CDR3 sequence is 14 residues long. In DNA form, the CDR3 reads TGCGCCAGTACGCACAGGGGGCCAGGAGATACGCAGTATTTT. Translated, it gives CASTHRGPGDTQYF. The full variable domain, completed using reference TRBV5-1 and TRBJ2-3, is KAGVTQTPRYLIKTRGQQVTLSCSPISGHRSVSWYQQTPGQGLQFLFEYFSETQRNKGNFPGRFSGRQFSNSRSEMNVSTLELGDSALYLCASTHRGPGDTQYFGPGTRLTVL.

V gene TRBV5-1 combines with J gene TRBJ1-2; possibly TRBD1 for D (6 bases). The CDR3 is 13 residues long. The V end was cut by 4 bases, the J end by 8 bases, with 15 bases between. The germline gives CDR1 SGHRS, CDR2 YFSETQ. CDR3 residues: CASSLLSGAGYTF. Here the CDR3 DNA reads TGCGCCAGCAGCCTCCTTTCAGGGGCGGGCTACACCTTC. Supplemented by reference TRBV5-1 and TRBJ1-2, the full variable domain reads KAGVTQTPRYLIKTRGQQVTLSCSPISGHRSVSWYQQTPGQGLQFLFEYFSETQRNKGNFPGRFSGRQFSNSRSEMNVSTLELGDSALYLCASSLLSGAGYTFGSGTRLTVV.

This chain uses TRBV28 with TRBJ1-5; TRBD1 matches 10 bases. Germline CDR1 MDHEN, CDR2 SYDVKM. J lost 6 bases, V lost 2 bases, and 4 bases had no gene match. The CDR3 has 15 residues. The CDR3 DNA follows: TGTGCCAGCAGTTTAGCGACAGGGGGCCGTCAGCCCCAGCATTTT. Its translation is CASSLATGGRQPQHF.

This chain connects TRBV7-2 to TRBJ2-7, with a weak D call TRBD1 (5 bases). From germline, CDR1 is SGHTA and CDR2 FQGNSA. The length of the CDR3 is 14 residues. Trimming took 1 base from V and 2 from J, leaving 9 bases between them. The CDR3 is CASSLDRGTYEQYF. For the CDR3, the DNA is TGTGCCAGCAGCTTAGATAGGGGTACCTACGAGCAGTACTTC.

The chain is built from TRBV19 and TRBJ1-3, with D perhaps matching TRBD1 (5 bases). Looked up from germline, CDR1 is LNHDA and CDR2 is SQIVND (reference sequence). CDR3 size: 14 residues. Trimming stripped 8 bases from V and 3 bases from J, with 14 bases between. CDR3: CASSPAGGGNTIYF. Here the CDR3 DNA reads TGTGCCAGTTCCCCGGCGGGGGGTGGAAACACCATATATTTT.

This chain joins TRBV2 and TRBJ1-5; the match to TRBD1 covers 7 bases. Trimming at V came to 5 bases and at J to 2 bases, leaving 6 bases not matched to a gene. CDR1 is SNHLY, CDR2 FYNNEI, per germline. This CDR3 is built from 15 residues. The CDR3 nucleotides are TGTGCCAGCAGTCAAGGGGGCGCGGGCAATCAGCCCCAGCATTTT. It translates to CASSQGGAGNQPQHF. The full variable domain, its missing parts supplied by reference TRBV2 and TRBJ1-5, is EPEVTQTPSHQVTQMGQEVILRCVPISNHLYFYWYRQILGQKVEFLVSFYNNEISEKSEIFDDQFSVERPDGSNFTLKIRSTKLEDSAMYFCASSQGGAGNQPQHFGDGTRLSIL.

This clone came up once. The CDR3 coding sequence is TGTGCCAGCAGCCGGGGGGAAAGCACAGATACGCAGTATTTT. Translating it yields CASSRGESTDTQYF. The gene calls are TRBV5-4 and TRBJ2-3; 7 bases align to TRBD2. Per germline, CDR1 SGHNT and CDR2 YYREEE (reference sequence). Trimming cost V 4 bases and J 0 bases; bases outside gene matches: 2. This CDR3 contains 14 residues. The whole variable domain, filled in from reference TRBV5-4 and TRBJ2-3, reads ETGVTQSPTHLIKTRGQQVTLRCSSQSGHNTVSWYQQALGQGPQFIFQYYREEENGRGNFPPRFSGLQFPNYSSELNVNALELDDSALYLCASSRGESTDTQYFGPGTRLTVL.

This sequence joins TRBV18 and TRBJ1-3, with D perhaps TRBD1 (6 bases). V was cut by 3 bases and J by 2 bases, with 11 bases left in between. The V gene's germline CDR1 is KGHSH and CDR2 LQKENI. The CDR3 covers 15 residues. The CDR3, as DNA: TGTGCCAGCTCACCCCCCGGGACAACTGGAAACACCATATATTTT. Translating it yields CASSPPGTTGNTIYF.

The V call is TRBV18, the J call TRBJ1-5; no firm D call. Germline values: CDR1 KGHSH, CDR2 LQKENI. CDR3 length: 14 amino acids. V lost 6 bases, J lost 0 bases, and 9 bases lay in between. The CDR3 region is CASSPRSSNQPQHF. As DNA, the CDR3 is TGTGCCAGCTCCCCCCGCAGTAGCAATCAGCCCCAGCATTTT.

The rearrangement joins TRBV5-1 to TRBJ1-1, with D possibly matching TRBD1 (6 bases). The CDR3 length is 17 residues. Germline CDR1 SGHRS, CDR2 YFSETQ. The V and J ends lost 2 bases and 0 bases respectively, with 17 bases between them. The CDR3 is CASSFGGGAGVNTEAFF. The CDR3 DNA reads as TGCGCCAGCAGCTTCGGTGGGGGGGCTGGCGTGAACACTGAAGCTTTCTTT.

The J gene is TRBJ2-1, the V gene TRBV12-5; TRBD2 matches 8 bases. V trimming: 0 bases; J trimming: 1 base; junction bases outside the gene matches: 2. CDR3 length: 16 amino acids. Germline CDR1 reads LGHNT; CDR2 reads FRNRAP. CDR3 in amino acids: CASGLVAGGSYNEQFF. DNA of the CDR3: TGTGCTAGTGGTTTGGTCGCGGGGGGATCCTACAATGAGCAGTTCTTC.

This chain uses TRBV9 with TRBJ2-3, with D possibly TRBD2 on 5 matching bases. Germline assignment: CDR1 SGDLS and CDR2 YYNGEE. The CDR3 is made up of 17 amino acids. Deletions cut 0 bases from V and 4 bases from J, with 18 bases between. CDR3 loop: CASSVGEWSGGADTQYF. CDR3 sequence (DNA): TGTGCCAGCAGCGTAGGGGAGTGGTCGGGCGGAGCAGATACGCAGTATTTT.

The chain has TRBV27 and TRBJ2-7; 8 bases align to TRBD2. J gave up 3 bases and V 8 bases, and 12 bases lay outside the gene matches. Germline CDR1 is MNHEY and CDR2 is SMNVEV (reference sequence). The CDR3 is 15 amino acids. CDR3 sequence: CASGQSGSPHYEQYF. CDR3 in DNA: TGTGCCAGCGGACAGAGCGGGAGTCCCCACTACGAGCAGTACTTC.

V and J are TRBV21-1 and TRBJ2-1; no DNA check was done on the table's D call, TRBD2. TRBV21-1 is a listed pseudogene. CDR3 size: 19 residues. CDR3 protein: CASSIKLVGGPSSYNEQFF. The CDR3 coding sequence is TGTGCCAGCAGCATAAAACTAGTGGGGGGGCCGAGCTCCTACAATGAGCAGTTCTTC.